These T cell receptor beta chains were read from a single sample in a study of blood T cell repertoires in COVID-19. TCRdb's table, derived via immunoSEQ multiplex PCR, lists solely in-frame clones and lacks some. This sample has around 200,000 clones, with about nine tenths found just once. Sequencing input: peripheral blood. These receptors originate from a man younger than 35 with active or convalescent COVID-19. Both conserved end residues are part of each CDR3. The order of the fields is CDR3 length, J gene, D gene, clone size, V gene, CDR3 protein, CDR3 DNA. The D gene is left open where the match is weak. Some rows have no size entry. The others give once, few or many, or a class for an expanded clone.

CDR3 length: 15
J gene: TRBJ2-5
D gene: NA
clone size: NA
V gene: TRBV6-5
CDR3 protein: CASSFISESMRTQYF
CDR3 DNA: TGTGCCAGCAGTTTTATCTCCGAGAGCATGAGGACCCAGTACTTC

CDR3 length: 16
J gene: TRBJ2-5
D gene: TRBD1
clone size: NA
V gene: TRBV9
CDR3 protein: CASSVAWGQGGETQYF
CDR3 DNA: TGTGCCAGCAGCGTAGCCTGGGGACAGGGAGGAGAGACCCAGTACTTC

CDR3 length: 15
J gene: TRBJ1-2
D gene: NA
clone size: NA
V gene: TRBV3-1/TRBV3-2
CDR3 protein: CASSNGGWEVSGYTF
CDR3 DNA: TGTGCCAGCAGCAACGGGGGTTGGGAGGTCTCTGGCTACACCTTC

CDR3 length: 16
J gene: TRBJ2-4
D gene: NA
clone size: few
V gene: TRBV5-1
CDR3 protein: CASSDPIRVRKNIQYF
CDR3 DNA: TGCGCCAGCAGCGATCCAATCAGGGTACGCAAAAACATTCAGTACTTC

CDR3 length: 14
J gene: TRBJ2-7
D gene: TRBD1
clone size: NA
V gene: TRBV7-2
CDR3 protein: CASSSGTGAYEQYF
CDR3 DNA: TGTGCCAGCAGCTCCGGGACAGGGGCCTACGAGCAGTACTTC

CDR3 length: 15
J gene: TRBJ2-2
D gene: TRBD2
clone size: NA
V gene: TRBV10-1
CDR3 protein: CASSERGGNTGELFF
CDR3 DNA: TGCGCCAGCAGTGAGCGCGGGGGGAACACCGGGGAGCTGTTTTTT

CDR3 length: 15
J gene: TRBJ2-1
D gene: NA
clone size: once
V gene: TRBV11-3
CDR3 protein: CASSLGGLSYNEQFF
CDR3 DNA: TGTGCCAGCAGCTTGGGCGGACTATCCTACAATGAGCAGTTCTTC

CDR3 length: 16
J gene: TRBJ1-5
D gene: NA
clone size: NA
V gene: TRBV19
CDR3 protein: CASGWAGGPRNQPQHF
CDR3 DNA: TGTGCCAGTGGTTGGGCGGGGGGGCCGCGCAATCAGCCCCAGCATTTT

CDR3 length: 16
J gene: TRBJ1-4
D gene: NA
clone size: NA
V gene: TRBV12-5
CDR3 protein: CASGLGTSGGNEKLFF
CDR3 DNA: TGTGCTAGTGGTTTGGGAACCTCGGGGGGAAATGAAAAACTGTTTTTT

CDR3 length: 13
J gene: TRBJ2-1
D gene: NA
clone size: NA
V gene: TRBV9
CDR3 protein: CASSVEHKNEQFF
CDR3 DNA: TGTGCCAGCAGCGTAGAGCATAAAAATGAGCAGTTCTTC

CDR3 length: 15
J gene: TRBJ1-2
D gene: NA
clone size: NA
V gene: TRBV1
CDR3 protein: CTSSQGRGRVSGYTF
CDR3 DNA: TGCACCAGCAGCCAAGGTAGGGGCAGGGTGAGTGGCTACACCTTC

CDR3 length: 15
J gene: TRBJ1-1
D gene: NA
clone size: NA
V gene: TRBV2
CDR3 protein: CASSDRPSPGGEAFF
CDR3 DNA: TGTGCCAGCAGTGACCGACCGTCACCGGGAGGTGAAGCTTTCTTT

CDR3 length: 12
J gene: TRBJ2-1
D gene: NA
clone size: NA
V gene: TRBV12-3/TRBV12-4
CDR3 protein: CASSFRVSGQFF
CDR3 DNA: TGTGCCAGCAGTTTCAGGGTTTCGGGGCAGTTCTTC

CDR3 length: 15
J gene: TRBJ1-4
D gene: NA
clone size: NA
V gene: TRBV30
CDR3 protein: CAWSLDRRGGEKLFF
CDR3 DNA: TGTGCCTGGAGTCTGGACCGCCGCGGAGGGGAAAAACTGTTTTTT

CDR3 length: 16
J gene: TRBJ1-1
D gene: TRBD1
clone size: NA
V gene: TRBV6-2/TRBV6-3
CDR3 protein: CASSPAPGQGNTEAFF
CDR3 DNA: TGTGCCAGCAGTCCCGCCCCCGGACAGGGGAACACTGAAGCTTTCTTT

CDR3 length: 13
J gene: TRBJ1-2
D gene: NA
clone size: NA
V gene: TRBV5-5
CDR3 protein: CASSEQGNYGYTF
CDR3 DNA: TGTGCCAGCAGCGAGCAGGGGAATTATGGCTACACCTTC

CDR3 length: 14
J gene: TRBJ2-3
D gene: NA
clone size: NA
V gene: TRBV4-3
CDR3 protein: CASSHANLTDTQYF
CDR3 DNA: TGCGCCAGCAGCCACGCGAATCTCACAGATACGCAGTATTTT

CDR3 length: 14
J gene: TRBJ2-1
D gene: NA
clone size: NA
V gene: TRBV29-1
CDR3 protein: CSARYSGSGNEQFF
CDR3 DNA: TGCAGCGCCCGATATTCTGGGTCGGGGAATGAGCAGTTCTTC

CDR3 length: 11
J gene: TRBJ2-7
D gene: NA
clone size: NA
V gene: TRBV7-9
CDR3 protein: CASSFEGEQYF
CDR3 DNA: TGTGCCAGCAGCTTTGAGGGCGAGCAGTACTTC

CDR3 length: 16
J gene: TRBJ1-2
D gene: NA
clone size: NA
V gene: TRBV9
CDR3 protein: CASSVNFDSTNYGYTF
CDR3 DNA: TGTGCCAGCAGCGTAAACTTCGACAGTACTAACTATGGCTACACCTTC

CDR3 length: 19
J gene: TRBJ2-7
D gene: TRBD2
clone size: NA
V gene: TRBV5-1
CDR3 protein: CASSLRVGTSGRASYEQYF
CDR3 DNA: TGCGCCAGCAGCTTGCGGGTGGGGACTAGCGGGAGAGCTTCCTACGAGCAGTACTTC

CDR3 length: 13
J gene: TRBJ2-7
D gene: TRBD2
clone size: NA
V gene: TRBV11-3
CDR3 protein: CASARTSGHEQYF
CDR3 DNA: TGTGCCAGTGCCAGGACTAGCGGGCACGAGCAGTACTTC

CDR3 length: 15
J gene: TRBJ2-7
D gene: TRBD2
clone size: few
V gene: TRBV3-1/TRBV3-2
CDR3 protein: CASSQGTSGAYEQYF
CDR3 DNA: TGTGCCAGCAGCCAAGGTACTAGCGGGGCCTACGAGCAGTACTTC

CDR3 length: 11
J gene: TRBJ2-2
D gene: NA
clone size: NA
V gene: TRBV27
CDR3 protein: CASSLSGELFF
CDR3 DNA: TGTGCCAGCAGCCTATCCGGGGAGCTGTTTTTT